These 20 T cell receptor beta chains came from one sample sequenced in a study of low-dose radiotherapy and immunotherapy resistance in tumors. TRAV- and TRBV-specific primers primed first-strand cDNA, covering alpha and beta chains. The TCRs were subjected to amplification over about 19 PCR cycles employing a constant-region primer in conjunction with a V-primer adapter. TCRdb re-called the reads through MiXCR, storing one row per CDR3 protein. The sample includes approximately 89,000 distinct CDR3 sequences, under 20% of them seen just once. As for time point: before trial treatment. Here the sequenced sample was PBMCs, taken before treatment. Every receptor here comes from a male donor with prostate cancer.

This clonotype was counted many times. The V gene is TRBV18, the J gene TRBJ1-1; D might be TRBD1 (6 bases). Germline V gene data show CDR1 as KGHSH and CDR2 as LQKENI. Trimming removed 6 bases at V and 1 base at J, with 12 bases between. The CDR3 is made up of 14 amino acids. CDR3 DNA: TGTGCCAGCTCTCCTGGGACACCGAACACTGAAGCTTTCTTT. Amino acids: CASSPGTPNTEAFF.

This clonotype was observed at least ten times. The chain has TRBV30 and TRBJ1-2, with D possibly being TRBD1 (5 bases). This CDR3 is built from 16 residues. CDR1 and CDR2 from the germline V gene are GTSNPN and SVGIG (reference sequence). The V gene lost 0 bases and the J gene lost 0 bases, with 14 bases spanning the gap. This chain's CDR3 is CAWSVRFQDTNYGYTF. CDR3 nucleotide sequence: TGTGCCTGGAGTGTAAGGTTCCAGGACACTAACTATGGCTACACCTTC.

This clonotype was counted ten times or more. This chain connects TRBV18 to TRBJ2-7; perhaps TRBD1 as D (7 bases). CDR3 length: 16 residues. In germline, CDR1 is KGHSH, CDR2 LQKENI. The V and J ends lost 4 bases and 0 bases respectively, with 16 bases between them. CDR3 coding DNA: TGTGCCAGCTCACTTACGCCAGGGGGGAGCTCCTACGAGCAGTACTTC. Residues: CASSLTPGGSSYEQYF.

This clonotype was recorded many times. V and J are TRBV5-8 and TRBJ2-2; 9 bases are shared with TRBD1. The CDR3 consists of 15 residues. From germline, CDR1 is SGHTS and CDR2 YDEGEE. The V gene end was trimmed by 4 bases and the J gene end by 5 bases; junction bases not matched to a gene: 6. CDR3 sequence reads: CASSATGGRTGELFF. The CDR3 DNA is TGTGCCAGCAGCGCTACAGGGGGCAGGACCGGGGAGCTGTTTTTT.

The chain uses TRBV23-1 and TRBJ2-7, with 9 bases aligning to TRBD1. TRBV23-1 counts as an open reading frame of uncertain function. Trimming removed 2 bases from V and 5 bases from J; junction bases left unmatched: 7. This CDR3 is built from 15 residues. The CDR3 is CASSQPGQGFHEQYF. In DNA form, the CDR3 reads TGCGCCAGCAGTCAACCGGGACAGGGTTTCCACGAGCAGTACTTC.

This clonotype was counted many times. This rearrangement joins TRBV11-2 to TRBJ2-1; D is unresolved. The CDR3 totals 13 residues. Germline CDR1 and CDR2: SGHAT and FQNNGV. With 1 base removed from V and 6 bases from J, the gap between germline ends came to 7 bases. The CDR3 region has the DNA TGTGCCAGCAGCTTAGGTTGGCTCAATGAGCAGTTCTTC. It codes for CASSLGWLNEQFF. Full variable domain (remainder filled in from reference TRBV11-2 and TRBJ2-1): EAGVAQSPRYKIIEKRQSVAFWCNPISGHATLYWYQQILGQGPKLLIQFQNNGVVDDSQLPKDRFSAERLKGVDSTLKIQPAKLEDSAVYLCASSLGWLNEQFFGPGTRLTVL.

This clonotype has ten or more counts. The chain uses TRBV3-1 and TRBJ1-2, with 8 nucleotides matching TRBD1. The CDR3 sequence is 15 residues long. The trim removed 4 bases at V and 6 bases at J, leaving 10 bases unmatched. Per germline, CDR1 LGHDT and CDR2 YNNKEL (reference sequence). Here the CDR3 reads CASSRDTRQGNGYTF. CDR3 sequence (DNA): TGTGCCAGCAGCCGAGATACGCGACAGGGGAATGGCTACACCTTC.

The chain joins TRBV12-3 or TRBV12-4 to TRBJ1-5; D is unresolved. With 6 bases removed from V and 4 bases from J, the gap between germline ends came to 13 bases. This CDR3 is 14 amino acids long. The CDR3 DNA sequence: TGTGCCAGCAGCTTTACGGGGAAGAATCAGCCCCAGCATTTT. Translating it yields CASSFTGKNQPQHF.

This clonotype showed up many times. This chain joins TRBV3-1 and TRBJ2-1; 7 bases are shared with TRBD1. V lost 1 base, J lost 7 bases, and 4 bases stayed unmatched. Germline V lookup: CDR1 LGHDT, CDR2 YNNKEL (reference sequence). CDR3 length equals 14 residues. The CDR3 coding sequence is TGTGCCAGCAGCCAAGGGCAGACAGGGAATGAGCAGTTCTTC. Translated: CASSQGQTGNEQFF.

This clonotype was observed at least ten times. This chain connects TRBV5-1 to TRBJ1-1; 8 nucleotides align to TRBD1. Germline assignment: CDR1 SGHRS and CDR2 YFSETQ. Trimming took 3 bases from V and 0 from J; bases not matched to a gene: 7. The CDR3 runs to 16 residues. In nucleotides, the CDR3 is TGCGCCAGCAGCTCCGGGACAGGAATTATGAACACTGAAGCTTTCTTT. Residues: CASSSGTGIMNTEAFF. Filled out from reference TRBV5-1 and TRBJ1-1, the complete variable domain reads KAGVTQTPRYLIKTRGQQVTLSCSPISGHRSVSWYQQTPGQGLQFLFEYFSETQRNKGNFPGRFSGRQFSNSRSEMNVSTLELGDSALYLCASSSGTGIMNTEAFFGQGTRLTVV.

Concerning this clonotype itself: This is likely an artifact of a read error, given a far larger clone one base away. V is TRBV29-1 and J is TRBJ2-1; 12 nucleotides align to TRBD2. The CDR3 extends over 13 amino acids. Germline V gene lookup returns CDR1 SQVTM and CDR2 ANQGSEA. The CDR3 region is CSADRTSGNEQIF. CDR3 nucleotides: TGCAGTGCTGACAGGACTAGCGGGAATGAGCAGATCTTC.

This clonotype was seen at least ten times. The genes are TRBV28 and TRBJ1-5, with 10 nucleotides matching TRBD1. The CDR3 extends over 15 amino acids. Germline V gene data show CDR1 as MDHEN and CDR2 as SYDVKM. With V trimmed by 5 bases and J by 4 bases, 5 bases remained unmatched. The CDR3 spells CASSPGTGVNQPQHF. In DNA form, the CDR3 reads TGTGCCAGCAGTCCCGGGACAGGGGTGAATCAGCCCCAGCATTTT. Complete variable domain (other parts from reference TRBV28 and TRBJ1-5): DVKVTQSSRYLVKRTGEKVFLECVQDMDHENMFWYRQDPGLGLRLIYFSYDVKMKEKGDIPEGYSVSREKKERFSLILESASTNQTSMYLCASSPGTGVNQPQHFGDGTRLSIL.

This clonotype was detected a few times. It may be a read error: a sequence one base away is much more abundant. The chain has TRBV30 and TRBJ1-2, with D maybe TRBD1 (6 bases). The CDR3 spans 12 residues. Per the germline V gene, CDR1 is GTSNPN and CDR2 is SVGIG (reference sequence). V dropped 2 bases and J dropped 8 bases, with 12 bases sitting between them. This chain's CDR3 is CAWSRGASGYTF. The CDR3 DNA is TGTGCCTGGAGTAGGGGGGCCAGCGGCTACACCTTC.

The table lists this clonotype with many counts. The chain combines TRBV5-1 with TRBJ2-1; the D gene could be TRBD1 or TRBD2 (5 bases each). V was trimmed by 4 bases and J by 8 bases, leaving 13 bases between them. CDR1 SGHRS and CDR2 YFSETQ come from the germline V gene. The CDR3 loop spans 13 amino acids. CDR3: CASSEGVGDEQFF. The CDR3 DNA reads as TGCGCCAGCAGCGAGGGAGTAGGGGATGAGCAGTTCTTC.

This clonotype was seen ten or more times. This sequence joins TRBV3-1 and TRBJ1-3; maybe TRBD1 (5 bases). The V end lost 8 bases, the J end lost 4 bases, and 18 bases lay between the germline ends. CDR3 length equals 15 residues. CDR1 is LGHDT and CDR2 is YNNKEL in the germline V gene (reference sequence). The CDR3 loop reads CASRAMGGGGNTIYF. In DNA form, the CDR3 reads TGTGCCAGCCGCGCGATGGGGGGGGGAGGAAACACCATATATTTT.

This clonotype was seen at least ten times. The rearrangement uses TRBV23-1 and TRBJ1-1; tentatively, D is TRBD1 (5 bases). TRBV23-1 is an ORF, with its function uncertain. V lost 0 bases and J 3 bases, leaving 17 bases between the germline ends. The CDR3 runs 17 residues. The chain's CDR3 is CASSQSSCIRGYTEAFF. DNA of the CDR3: TGCGCCAGCAGTCAATCGAGTTGTATAAGGGGCTACACTGAAGCTTTCTTT.

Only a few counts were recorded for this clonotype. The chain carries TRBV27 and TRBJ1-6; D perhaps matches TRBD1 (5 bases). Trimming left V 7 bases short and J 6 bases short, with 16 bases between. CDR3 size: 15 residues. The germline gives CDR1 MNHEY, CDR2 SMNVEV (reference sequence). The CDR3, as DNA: TGTGCCAGCACCATCGCGGGGCCTAGTAATTCACCCCTCCACTTT. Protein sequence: CASTIAGPSNSPLHF.

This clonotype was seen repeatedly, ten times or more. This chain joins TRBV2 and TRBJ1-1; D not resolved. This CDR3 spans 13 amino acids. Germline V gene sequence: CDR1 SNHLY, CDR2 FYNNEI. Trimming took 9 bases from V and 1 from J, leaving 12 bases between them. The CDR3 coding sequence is TGTGCCAGTCGGAAAGATTGGAACACTGAAGCTTTCTTT. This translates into CASRKDWNTEAFF. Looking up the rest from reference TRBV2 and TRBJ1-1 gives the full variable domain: EPEVTQTPSHQVTQMGQEVILRCVPISNHLYFYWYRQILGQKVEFLVSFYNNEISEKSEIFDDQFSVERPDGSNFTLKIRSTKLEDSAMYFCASRKDWNTEAFFGQGTRLTVV.

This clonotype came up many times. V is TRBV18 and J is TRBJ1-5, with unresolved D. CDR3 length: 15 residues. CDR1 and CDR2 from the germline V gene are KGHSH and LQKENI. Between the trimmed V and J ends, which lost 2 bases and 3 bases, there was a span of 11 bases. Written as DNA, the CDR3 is TGTGCCAGCTCACCAGGGGAAGCAACCAATCAGCCCCAGCATTTT. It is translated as CASSPGEATNQPQHF.

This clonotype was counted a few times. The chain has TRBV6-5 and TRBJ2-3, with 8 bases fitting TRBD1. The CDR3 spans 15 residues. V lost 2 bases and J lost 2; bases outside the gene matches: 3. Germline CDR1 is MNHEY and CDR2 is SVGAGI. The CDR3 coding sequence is TGTGCCAGCAGTTACCACAGGGGGTACACAGATACGCAGTATTTT. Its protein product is CASSYHRGYTDTQYF.